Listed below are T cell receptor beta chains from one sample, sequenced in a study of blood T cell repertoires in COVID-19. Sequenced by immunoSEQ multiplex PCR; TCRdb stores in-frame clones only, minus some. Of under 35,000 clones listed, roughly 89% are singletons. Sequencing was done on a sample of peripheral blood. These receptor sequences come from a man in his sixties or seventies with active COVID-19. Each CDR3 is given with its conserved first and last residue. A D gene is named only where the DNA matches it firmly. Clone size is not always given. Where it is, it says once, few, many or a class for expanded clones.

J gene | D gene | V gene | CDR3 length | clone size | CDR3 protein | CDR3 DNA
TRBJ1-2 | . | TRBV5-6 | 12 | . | CASSPGGYGYTF | TGTGCCAGCAGCCCCGGGGGCTATGGCTACACCTTC
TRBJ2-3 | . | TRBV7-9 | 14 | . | CASSLAGSTDTQYF | TGTGCCAGCAGCTTAGCGGGCTCCACAGATACGCAGTATTTT
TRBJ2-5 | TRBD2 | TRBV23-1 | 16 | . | CASSPAGGDGVETQYF | TGCGCCAGCAGTCCCGCGGGGGGGGACGGGGTTGAGACCCAGTACTTC
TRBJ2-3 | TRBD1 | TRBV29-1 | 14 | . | CSGPGQSSTDTQYF | TGCAGCGGGCCGGGACAGTCTAGCACAGATACGCAGTATTTT
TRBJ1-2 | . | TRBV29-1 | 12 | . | CSVDRHSYGYTF | TGCAGCGTTGATCGTCACAGCTATGGCTACACCTTC
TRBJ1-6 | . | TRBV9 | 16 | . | CASSPHRSSYNSPLHF | TGTGCCAGCAGCCCCCACAGGAGCTCCTATAATTCACCCCTCCACTTT
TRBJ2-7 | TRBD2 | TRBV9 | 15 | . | CASSPLAGGRYEQYF | TGTGCCAGCAGCCCTCTAGCGGGAGGGAGGTACGAGCAGTACTTC
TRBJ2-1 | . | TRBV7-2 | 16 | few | CASSTNSLSSYNEQFF | TGTGCCAGCAGCACGAATAGCTTGAGCTCCTACAATGAGCAGTTCTTC
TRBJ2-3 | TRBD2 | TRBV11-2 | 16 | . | CASTLNPGGSTDTQYF | TGTGCCAGCACCCTCAACCCGGGAGGTAGCACAGATACGCAGTATTTT
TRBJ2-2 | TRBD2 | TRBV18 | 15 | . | CASSIAGVNTGELFF | TGTGCCAGCTCAATAGCGGGAGTGAACACCGGGGAGCTGTTTTTT
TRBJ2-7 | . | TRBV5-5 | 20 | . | CASSLVPRPVRRASSYEQYF | TGTGCCAGCAGCTTGGTCCCCCGGCCGGTCCGCAGGGCGAGCTCCTACGAGCAGTACTTC
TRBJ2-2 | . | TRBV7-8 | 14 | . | CVSRWGANTGELFF | TGTGTCTCTCGATGGGGAGCGAACACCGGGGAGCTGTTTTTT
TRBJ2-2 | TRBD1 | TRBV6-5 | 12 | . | CASRPTGTELFF | TGTGCCAGCAGGCCGACAGGGACGGAGCTGTTTTTT
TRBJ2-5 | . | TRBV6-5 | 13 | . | CASMGTLEETQYF | TGTGCCAGCATGGGGACTCTCGAAGAGACCCAGTACTTC
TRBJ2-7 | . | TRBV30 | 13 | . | CAWNDRGGYEQYF | TGTGCCTGGAATGACAGGGGAGGGTACGAGCAGTACTTC
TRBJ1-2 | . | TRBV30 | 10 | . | CAARRLGYTF | TGTGCAGCGAGACGCCTCGGCTACACCTTC
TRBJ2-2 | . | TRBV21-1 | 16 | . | CASSKGELRVTGELFF | TGTGCCAGCAGCAAAGGGGAGTTGAGGGTAACCGGGGAGCTGTTTTTT
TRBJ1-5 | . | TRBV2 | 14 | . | CASTLERGNQPQHF | TGTGCCAGCACCCTGGAGAGGGGGAATCAGCCCCAGCATTTT
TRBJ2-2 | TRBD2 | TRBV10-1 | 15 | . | CASSEAGGTTGELFF | TGCGCCAGCAGTGAGGCGGGAGGAACTACCGGGGAGCTGTTTTTT
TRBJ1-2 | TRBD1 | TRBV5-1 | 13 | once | CASSSGQGDGYTF | TGCGCCAGCAGCTCGGGACAGGGGGATGGCTACACCTTC
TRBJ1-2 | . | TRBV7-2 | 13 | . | CASSFDRNYGYTF | TGTGCCAGCAGCTTCGACAGGAACTATGGCTACACCTTC
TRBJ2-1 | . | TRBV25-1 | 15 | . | CASSENSRTSNEQFF | TGTGCCAGCAGTGAAAACAGTCGAACCAGCAATGAGCAGTTCTTC
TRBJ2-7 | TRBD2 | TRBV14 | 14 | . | CASSQDLAVYEQYF | TGTGCCAGCAGCCAAGACCTAGCGGTCTACGAGCAGTACTTC
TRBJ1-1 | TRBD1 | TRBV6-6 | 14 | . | CASSDGQGRPEAFF | TGTGCCAGCAGTGACGGACAGGGAAGGCCTGAAGCTTTCTTT
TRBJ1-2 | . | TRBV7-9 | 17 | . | CASSFPQINPTNYGYTF | TGTGCCAGCAGCTTTCCTCAGATCAACCCCACTAACTATGGCTACACCTTC
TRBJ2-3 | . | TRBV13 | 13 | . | CASNLLYTDTQYF | TGTGCCAGCAACTTACTCTACACAGATACGCAGTATTTT
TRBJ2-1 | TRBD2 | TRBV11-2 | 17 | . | CASSTWTSGRAFNEQFF | TGTGCCAGCAGCACCTGGACTAGCGGGAGGGCCTTCAATGAGCAGTTCTTC
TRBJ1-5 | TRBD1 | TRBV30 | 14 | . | CAWGTGTVNQPQHF | TGTGCCTGGGGGACCGGGACAGTCAATCAGCCCCAGCATTTT
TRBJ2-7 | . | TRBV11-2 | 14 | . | CASSLGGVRGEQYF | TGTGCCAGCAGCTTAGGCGGGGTTCGGGGCGAGCAGTACTTC
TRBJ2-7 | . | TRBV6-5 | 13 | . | CASRQTVAYEQYF | TGTGCCAGCAGGCAGACAGTCGCCTACGAGCAGTACTTC
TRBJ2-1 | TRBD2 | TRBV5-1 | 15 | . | CASSVSGATYNEQFF | TGCGCCAGCAGCGTTAGCGGGGCCACCTACAATGAGCAGTTCTTC
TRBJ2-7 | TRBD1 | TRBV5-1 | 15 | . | CASSPGDRRTYEQYF | TGCGCCAGCAGCCCAGGGGACAGGCGTACCTACGAGCAGTACTTC
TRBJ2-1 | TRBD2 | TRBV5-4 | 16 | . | CASSGGGASGKNEQFF | TGTGCCAGCAGCGGGGGGGGCGCTAGCGGGAAAAATGAGCAGTTCTTC
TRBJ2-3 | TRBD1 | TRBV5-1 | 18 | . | CASSLAGTGGSLPDTQYF | TGCGCCAGCAGCTTGGCAGGGACAGGGGGCTCACTCCCAGATACGCAGTATTTT
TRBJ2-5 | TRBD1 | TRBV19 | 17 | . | CASSITGLGQGRETQYF | TGTGCCAGTAGCATTACTGGGTTGGGACAGGGCAGGGAGACCCAGTACTTC
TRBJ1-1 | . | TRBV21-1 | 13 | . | CASTGQGNTEAFF | TGTGCCAGCACAGGACAGGGGAACACTGAAGCTTTCTTT
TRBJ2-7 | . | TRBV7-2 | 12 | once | CASSLVSYEQYF | TGTGCCAGCAGCTTAGTCAGTTACGAGCAGTACTTC
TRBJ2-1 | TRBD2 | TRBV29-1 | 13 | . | CSVGRGAMNEQFF | TGCAGCGTTGGGCGGGGGGCAATGAATGAGCAGTTCTTC
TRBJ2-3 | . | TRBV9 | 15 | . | CASSVDGSQSDTQYF | TGTGCCAGCAGCGTAGACGGGAGCCAGTCAGATACGCAGTATTTT
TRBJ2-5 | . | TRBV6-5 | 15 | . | CASSFGSHGQETQYF | TGTGCCAGCAGTTTCGGGTCTCATGGCCAAGAGACCCAGTACTTC
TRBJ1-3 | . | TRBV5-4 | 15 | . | CASSWGVDPGNTIYF | TGTGCCAGCAGCTGGGGGGTTGACCCTGGAAACACCATATATTTT
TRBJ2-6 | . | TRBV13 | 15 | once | CASSKGVSGANVLTF | TGTGCCAGCAGCAAGGGGGTATCTGGGGCCAACGTCCTGACTTTC
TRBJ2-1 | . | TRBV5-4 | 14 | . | CASSLGLAPNEQFF | TGTGCCAGCAGCTTGGGGCTAGCCCCCAATGAGCAGTTCTTC
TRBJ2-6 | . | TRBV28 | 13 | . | CASSSGGANVLTF | TGTGCCAGCAGTTCGGGTGGGGCCAACGTCCTGACTTTC
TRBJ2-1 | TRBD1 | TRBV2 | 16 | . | CASSDDRDRGRDEQFF | TGTGCCAGCAGTGATGATCGGGACAGGGGGAGAGATGAGCAGTTCTTC
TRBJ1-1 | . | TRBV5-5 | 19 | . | CASSWNPIAGLSRSDEAFF | TGTGCCAGCAGCTGGAATCCAATCGCGGGACTTAGCCGCTCAGATGAAGCTTTCTTT
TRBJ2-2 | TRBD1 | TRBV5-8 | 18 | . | CASSPLTQDRGEAGELFF | TGTGCCAGCAGCCCTCTCACCCAGGACAGGGGAGAGGCCGGGGAGCTGTTTTTT
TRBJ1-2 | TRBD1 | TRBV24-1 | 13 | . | CATSVGQGVGYTF | TGTGCCACCAGCGTGGGACAGGGCGTTGGCTACACCTTC
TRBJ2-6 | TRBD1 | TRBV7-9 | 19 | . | CASSPGTGGTYSGANVLTF | TGTGCCAGCAGCCCAGGGACAGGGGGGACTTACTCTGGGGCCAACGTCCTGACTTTC
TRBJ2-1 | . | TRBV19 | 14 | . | CASTPSGPYNEQFF | TGTGCCAGTACCCCCAGCGGGCCTTACAATGAGCAGTTCTTC
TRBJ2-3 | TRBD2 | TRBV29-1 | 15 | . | CSVNVLAGLADTQYF | TGCAGCGTTAACGTACTAGCGGGTTTAGCAGATACGCAGTATTTT